Sequencing of this T cell receptor beta chain was carried out in a study of cytotoxic CD8 clonotypes in ibrutinib-treated CLL. Overall study: Included were roughly ten relapsed/refractory and over 14 treatment-naive patients, of whom 17 to 18 were IGHV unmutated.

Profiling relied on immunoSEQ multiplex PCR, and the TCRdb table lists in-frame clones only, not all of them. Of 130,000 to 150,000 clones in the sample, 79% were seen once. V was cut by 0 bases and J by 4 bases, with 11 bases left in between. The germline V gene encodes CDR1 SGHRS and CDR2 YFSETQ. The CDR3 is made up of 15 amino acids. This sequence was found in a human donor with chronic lymphocytic leukemia. The specimen was PBMCs, collected after 12 months of ibrutinib treatment. V and J are TRBV5-1 and TRBJ1-5, with D possibly being TRBD1 (5 bases). The DNA for the CDR3 is TGCGCCAGCAGCTTGGGTGGACACGGGAATCAGCCCCAGCATTTT. Its protein is CASSLGGHGNQPQHF.